This TCR beta chain appears in the sequencing data of a study of shared clonotypes between healthy human individuals. Overall study findings and caveats: Having only a few donors restricted how much genetic and exposure-history diversity was captured.

Produced via immunoSEQ multiplex PCR; TCRdb's table is partial and in-frame only. Here the sample spans about 490,000 clones, about 80% being singletons. Of note for this clone: No antigen is known for it.

V lost 7 bases and J lost 4, with 18 bases in between. Germline V gives CDR1 MDHEN, CDR2 SYDVKM. This CDR3 has 15 amino acids. Free of recent acute infections or vaccinations, the donors were healthy HIV-negative adults. Tens of millions of PBMCs supplied genomic DNA for unsorted samples. This chain joins TRBV28 and TRBJ2-3, with D tentatively TRBD1 (5 bases). The sequenced sample consisted of PBMCs. This sequence originates from a woman aged 40 to 49 in good health. Some clones in this sample may be carry-over from other donors' samples. The CDR3 DNA follows: TGTGCCAGCATTACGGCCGGCAGGGCGGCAGATACGCAGTATTTT. Translated: CASITAGRAADTQYF.